The entry that follows covers one T cell receptor (beta chain) sequence. Generated by immunoSEQ multiplex PCR, the TCRdb table keeps only in-frame clones and is missing some. Of 35,000 or so clones listed, 75% to 90% are singletons. The sample comes from a study of T cell changes during pregnancy in multiple sclerosis. The sequencing here drew on CD8+ T cells from peripheral blood mononuclear cells, taken in the third trimester of pregnancy. The TCR sequence derives from a female donor with multiple sclerosis, enrolled in a pregnancy study.

CDR3 residues: CASSQTGGNEQYF. The CDR3 coding sequence is TGTGCCAGCAGCCAGACAGGGGGGAACGAGCAGTACTTC. The V gene is TRBV27, the J gene TRBJ2-7, with 9 bases aligning to TRBD1. Trimming at V came to 6 bases and at J to 5 bases, leaving 5 bases not matched to a gene. The CDR3 sequence is 13 residues long. CDR1 is MNHEY and CDR2 is SMNVEV in the germline V gene (reference sequence).